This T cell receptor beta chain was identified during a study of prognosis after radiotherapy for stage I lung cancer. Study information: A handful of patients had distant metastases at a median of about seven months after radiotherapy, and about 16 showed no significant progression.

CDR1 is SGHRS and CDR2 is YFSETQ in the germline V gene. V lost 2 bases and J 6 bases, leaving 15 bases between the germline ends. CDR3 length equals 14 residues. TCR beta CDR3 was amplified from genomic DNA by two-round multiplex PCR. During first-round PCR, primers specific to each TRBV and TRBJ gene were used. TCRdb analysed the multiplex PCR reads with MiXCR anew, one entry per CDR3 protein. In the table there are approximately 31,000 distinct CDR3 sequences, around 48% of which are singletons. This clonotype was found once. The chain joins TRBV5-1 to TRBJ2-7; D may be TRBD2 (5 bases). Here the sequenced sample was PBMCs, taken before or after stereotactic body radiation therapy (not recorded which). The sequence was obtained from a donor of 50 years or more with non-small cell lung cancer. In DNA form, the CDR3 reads TGCGCCAGCAGCTTATATGGAGGAGGTGGCGAGCAGTACTTC. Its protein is CASSLYGGGGEQYF.